This T cell receptor (beta chain) was sequenced during a study of cytomegalovirus exposure and HLA in healthy donors. Comment on this clone: The antigen remains undetermined.

This CDR3 is built from 16 residues. Germline loops: CDR1 SGHDT, CDR2 YYEEEE. The J segment lost 3 bases and the V segment lost 3 bases, leaving 12 bases of the junction unmatched. Findings of the study overall: Reports state that TCR beta sequences accurately predicted most subjects' HLA-A and HLA-B alleles.

Participants comprised healthy donors of bone marrow. The PCR used 60 Vbeta and 13 Jbeta primers. Profiling relied on immunoSEQ multiplex PCR, and the TCRdb table lists in-frame clones only, not all of them. Among over 150,000 clones listed, approximately 71% were seen once. Sequenced input: PBMCs. This receptor was obtained from a male donor in good health and CMV-seronegative. The V call is TRBV5-6, the J call TRBJ2-7, with TRBD2 identical over 7 bases. In nucleotides, the CDR3 is TGTGCCAGCAGCTCCACTGGCCGGACTAGGGACTACGAGCAGTACTTC. Its protein is CASSSTGRTRDYEQYF.